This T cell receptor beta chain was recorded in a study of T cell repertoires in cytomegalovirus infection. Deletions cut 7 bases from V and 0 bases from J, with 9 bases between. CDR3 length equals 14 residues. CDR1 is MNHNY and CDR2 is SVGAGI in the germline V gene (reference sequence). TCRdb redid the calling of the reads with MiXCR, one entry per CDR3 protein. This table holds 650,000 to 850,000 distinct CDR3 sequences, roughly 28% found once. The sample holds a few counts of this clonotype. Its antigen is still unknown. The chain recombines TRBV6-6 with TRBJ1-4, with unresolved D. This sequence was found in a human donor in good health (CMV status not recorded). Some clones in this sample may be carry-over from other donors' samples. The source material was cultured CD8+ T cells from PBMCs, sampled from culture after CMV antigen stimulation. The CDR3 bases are TGTGCCAGCACCGCACGGGCAACTAATGAAAAACTGTTTTTT. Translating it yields CASTARATNEKLFF.